Listed below are T cell receptor beta chains from one sample, sequenced in a study of T cells in Graves' hyperthyroidism and ophthalmopathy. TCRdb reanalysed the multiplex PCR reads using MiXCR and keeps one entry per CDR3 protein. Here the sample spans about 300,000 distinct CDR3 sequences, around 20% being singletons. Sequenced input: blood. The source is a man aged 50-59 years with Graves' ophthalmopathy. The CDR3 runs from the conserved cysteine through the conserved F or W. Fields, in order: clone size, J gene, V gene, D gene, CDR3 DNA, CDR3 protein. The D gene is left open where the match is weak. Size is stated for part of the rows, as once, few or many counts, or as a class when the clone is expanded.

abundance: many; j_gene: TRBJ2-7; v_gene: TRBV18; d_gene: -; CDR3nt: TGTGCCAGCTCACCACCGGGGGGTAACCCCGTTTACGAGCAGTACTTC; CDR3aa: CASSPPGGNPVYEQYF
abundance: -; j_gene: TRBJ2-7; v_gene: TRBV5-1; d_gene: TRBD2; CDR3nt: TGCGCCAGCAGCCCCCGAGCTAGCGGGAGGGCCTACGAGCAGTACTTC; CDR3aa: CASSPRASGRAYEQYF
abundance: -; j_gene: TRBJ2-2; v_gene: TRBV24-1; d_gene: -; CDR3nt: TGTGCCACCAGTGATTTCCTTAACGGGGAGCTGTTTTTT; CDR3aa: CATSDFLNGELFF
abundance: many; j_gene: TRBJ2-1; v_gene: TRBV24-1; d_gene: -; CDR3nt: TGTGCCACCAGTGACAGGGCAACCTACAATGAGCAGTTCTTC; CDR3aa: CATSDRATYNEQFF
abundance: -; j_gene: TRBJ2-1; v_gene: TRBV28; d_gene: -; CDR3nt: TGTGCCAGCAGTCGGACAGTCTACGACAATGAGCAGTTCTTC; CDR3aa: CASSRTVYDNEQFF
abundance: -; j_gene: TRBJ2-1; v_gene: TRBV5-8; d_gene: -; CDR3nt: TGTGCCAGCAGCGTTGGGCCTGAGCAGTTCTTC; CDR3aa: CASSVGPEQFF
abundance: -; j_gene: TRBJ2-4; v_gene: TRBV5-4; d_gene: TRBD2; CDR3nt: TGTGCCAGCAGCTTGAGCTGGCTAGCGGGAGGAAGCGGCGGGGCCAAAAACATTCAGTACTTC; CDR3aa: CASSLSWLAGGSGGAKNIQYF
abundance: few; j_gene: TRBJ1-2; v_gene: TRBV5-6; d_gene: -; CDR3nt: TGTGCCAGCAGCCCTCCGGGAAGGACCTATGGCTACACCTTC; CDR3aa: CASSPPGRTYGYTF
abundance: -; j_gene: TRBJ2-5; v_gene: TRBV28; d_gene: -; CDR3nt: TGTGCCAGCGGTCCGGGGGAGACCCAGTACTTC; CDR3aa: CASGPGETQYF
abundance: -; j_gene: TRBJ2-7; v_gene: TRBV20-1; d_gene: TRBD2; CDR3nt: TGCAGTGCTAGAAAGCGGGGGGCCTACGAGCAGTACTTC; CDR3aa: CSARKRGAYEQYF
abundance: few; j_gene: TRBJ1-1; v_gene: TRBV20-1; d_gene: -; CDR3nt: TGCAGTGCTAGGGGGCAGATAAACACTGAAGCTTTCTTT; CDR3aa: CSARGQINTEAFF
abundance: few; j_gene: TRBJ2-2; v_gene: TRBV18; d_gene: -; CDR3nt: TGTGCCAGCTCACCATCAGGGTTGGCCGGGGAGCTGTTTTTT; CDR3aa: CASSPSGLAGELFF
abundance: -; j_gene: TRBJ2-5; v_gene: TRBV6-1; d_gene: -; CDR3nt: TGTGCCAGCAGTGACTCTCCAGAGACCCAGTACTTC; CDR3aa: CASSDSPETQYF